These 22 T cell receptor beta chains share one sample of origin, sequenced in a study of T cell changes during pregnancy in multiple sclerosis. Libraries were prepared by immunoSEQ multiplex PCR; TCRdb keeps only in-frame clonotypes and omits some of them. Here the sample spans about 52,000 clones, approximately 90% being singletons. The specimen was CD4+ T cells from peripheral blood mononuclear cells, collected after pregnancy. The receptors shown here come from a female donor in good health, enrolled as a control in a pregnancy study.

The chain joins TRBV7-9 to TRBJ1-4; TRBD1 is a possible D gene (5 bases). V was pared by 5 bases and J by 5 bases, with 12 bases between. The CDR3 contains 14 residues. Germline V gives CDR1 SEHNR, CDR2 FQNEAQ (reference sequence). The CDR3 sequence: CASSVPQGNEKLFF. CDR3 DNA sequence: TGTGCCAGCAGCGTTCCTCAGGGAAATGAAAAACTGTTTTTT.

This chain's CDR3 is CASSPGDRGQVEQFF. In DNA, the CDR3 is TGCGCCAGCAGCCCAGGGGACAGGGGGCAAGTTGAGCAGTTCTTC. The V and J genes are TRBV5-1 and TRBJ2-1, with 12 bases fitting TRBD1. There are 15 residues in the CDR3. Per germline, CDR1 SGHRS and CDR2 YFSETQ. Trimming at V came to 4 bases and at J to 9 bases, leaving 8 bases not matched to a gene.

This chain uses TRBV5-1 with TRBJ2-3, with D possibly matching TRBD1 (5 bases). CDR1 SGHRS and CDR2 YFSETQ come from the germline V gene. The CDR3 sequence is 16 residues long. V was pared by 0 bases and J by 1 base, with 12 bases between. CDR3 nucleotides: TGCGCCAGCAGCTTGGCCGCAGGGTCTGGCACAGATACGCAGTATTTT. Translated, it gives CASSLAAGSGTDTQYF. The entire variable domain, with the rest obtained from reference TRBV5-1 and TRBJ2-3, is as follows: KAGVTQTPRYLIKTRGQQVTLSCSPISGHRSVSWYQQTPGQGLQFLFEYFSETQRNKGNFPGRFSGRQFSNSRSEMNVSTLELGDSALYLCASSLAAGSGTDTQYFGPGTRLTVL.

This chain links TRBV5-1 with TRBJ1-6, with no clear D. Trimming removed 3 bases at V and 7 bases at J, with 17 bases between. This CDR3 contains 16 residues. Per germline, CDR1 SGHRS and CDR2 YFSETQ. CDR3 DNA: TGCGCCAGCAGCTCCCGGGAGGTAGGACGGAATTCACCCCTCCACTTT. Its protein product is CASSSREVGRNSPLHF.

The rearrangement links TRBV6-5 to TRBJ1-6; 8 bases agree with TRBD1. CDR1 is MNHEY, CDR2 SVGAGI, per germline. The CDR3 spans 15 residues. V was clipped by 6 bases and J by 7 bases; unmatched bases: 8. The CDR3 bases are TGTGCCAGCAGACCTACGGACAGGGTGAATTCACCCCTCCACTTT. Translating gives CASRPTDRVNSPLHF.

This CDR3 reads CASSRRTSGGAGEQFF. The CDR3 region has the DNA TGTGCCAGTAGTAGACGGACTAGCGGGGGGGCCGGGGAGCAGTTCTTC. V usage is TRBV19 and J usage is TRBJ2-1, with 15 bases aligning to TRBD2. Germline values: CDR1 LNHDA, CDR2 SQIVND (reference sequence). This CDR3 comprises 16 residues. Trimming cost V 4 bases and J 10 bases; bases outside gene matches: 8.

CDR3 protein: CAWTDPGGTELYEQYF. In DNA form, the CDR3 reads TGTGCCTGGACCGACCCTGGGGGGACAGAACTATACGAGCAGTACTTC. The V gene is TRBV30, the J gene TRBJ2-7, with a tentative D call TRBD1 (7 bases). Trimming took off 4 bases at V and 4 bases at J, with 23 bases between the two ends. From germline, CDR1 is GTSNPN and CDR2 SVGIG (reference sequence). This CDR3 is built from 16 residues.

This clone was observed a few times. The gene calls are TRBV19 and TRBJ1-3; D is undetermined. V was clipped by 6 bases and J by 3 bases, with 6 bases between them. Germline assignment: CDR1 LNHDA and CDR2 SQIVND (reference sequence). This CDR3 contains 12 residues. In DNA form, the CDR3 reads TGTGCCAGTAGCGTAAATGGAAACACCATATATTTT. Translation gives CASSVNGNTIYF.

The chain uses TRBV28 and TRBJ1-3, with D perhaps matching TRBD1 (5 bases). V was clipped by 10 bases and J by 0 bases, with 13 bases between them. Looked up from germline, CDR1 is MDHEN and CDR2 is SYDVKM. This CDR3 is built from 14 residues. CDR3 loop: CATRGGNSGNTIYF. CDR3 in DNA: TGTGCCACCCGGGGGGGTAACTCTGGAAACACCATATATTTT.

The V and J genes are TRBV19 and TRBJ2-1, with D possibly matching TRBD1 (8 bases). Per germline, CDR1 LNHDA and CDR2 SQIVND (reference sequence). Trimming removed 7 bases from V and 8 bases from J, with 24 bases in between. This CDR3 has 16 amino acids. CDR3: CASTRGVLDREYEQFF. The CDR3 DNA sequence: TGTGCCAGTACCCGGGGGGTTTTGGACAGGGAGTATGAGCAGTTCTTC.

Of note for this clone: Other nucleotide sequences from this sample produce the same CDR3. V gene TRBV7-3 combines with J gene TRBJ1-5; TRBD1 might be the D (5 bases). Trimming stripped 2 bases from V and 4 bases from J, with 6 bases between. Germline V lookup: CDR1 SGHTA, CDR2 FQGTGA. The CDR3 is 13 amino acids. The CDR3 DNA follows: TGTGCCAGCAGCTTACAGGGTAATCAGCCCCAGCATTTT. Amino acids: CASSLQGNQPQHF.

The chain joins TRBV5-6 to TRBJ1-4, with D perhaps matching TRBD1 (5 bases). This CDR3 is 13 amino acids long. In germline, CDR1 is SGHDT, CDR2 YYEEEE. Trimming cost V 3 bases and J 4 bases, with 7 bases left between them. The CDR3 DNA sequence: TGTGCCAGCAGCTCCAGGGTTAATGAAAAACTGTTTTTT. Its translation: CASSSRVNEKLFF.

The chain joins TRBV11-2 to TRBJ1-2; no clear D gene. Germline loops: CDR1 SGHAT, CDR2 FQNNGV. V lost 1 base and J lost 8, with 11 bases in between. The CDR3 totals 13 residues. CDR3 DNA sequence: TGTGCCAGCAGCTTAGGCCGGGTATACGGCTACACCTTC. As protein: CASSLGRVYGYTF.

The chain employs TRBV2 and TRBJ1-1; no definite D call. Germline values: CDR1 SNHLY, CDR2 FYNNEI. V gave up 7 bases and J gave up 0 bases, with 6 bases separating them. This CDR3 region has 12 residues. This CDR3 is CASTRMNTEAFF. The CDR3, as DNA: TGTGCCAGCACGAGAATGAACACTGAAGCTTTCTTT.

This clone was counted a single time. The genes are TRBV2 and TRBJ2-1, with 11 positions matching TRBD2. The CDR3 contains 15 residues. V was clipped by 4 bases and J by 4 bases; unmatched bases: 3. Germline V CDR1 and CDR2: SNHLY, FYNNEI. The chain's CDR3 is CASSGLAGFYNEQFF. The CDR3 coding sequence is TGTGCCAGCAGTGGACTAGCGGGGTTTTACAATGAGCAGTTCTTC.

The chain recombines TRBV7-9 with TRBJ1-4, with 7 bases matching TRBD1. Losses at the gene ends were 5 bases for V and 7 bases for J; bases not matched to a gene: 7. CDR3 length: 14 amino acids. Germline V gene sequence: CDR1 SEHNR, CDR2 FQNEAQ (reference sequence). The CDR3 DNA sequence: TGTGCCAGCAGCCGACGACAGGGAGGTGAAAAACTGTTTTTT. It translates to CASSRRQGGEKLFF. The variable domain in full, with the rest retrieved from reference TRBV7-9 and TRBJ1-4, is DTGVSQNPRHKITKRGQNVTFRCDPISEHNRLYWYRQTLGQGPEFLTYFQNEAQLEKSRLLSDRFSAERPKGSFSTLEIQRTEQGDSAMYLCASSRRQGGEKLFFGSGTQLSVL.

The chain has TRBV5-4 and TRBJ2-5, with 10 bases that match TRBD2. The CDR3 has 16 residues. The germline V gene has CDR1 SGHNT and CDR2 YYREEE (reference sequence). Unmatched junction bases numbered 8, after V lost 1 base and J lost 5 bases. CDR3 sequence (DNA): TGTGCCAGCAGCTTGTTAGCGGGGGGCCCAGTGGAGACCCAGTACTTC. This sequence encodes CASSLLAGGPVETQYF.

The gene calls are TRBV19 and TRBJ1-2; no firm D call. Trimming removed 5 bases at V and 7 bases at J, with 20 bases between. The CDR3 extends over 15 amino acids. In germline, CDR1 is LNHDA, CDR2 SQIVND (reference sequence). CDR3: CASSPIETGVGGYTF. The DNA for the CDR3 is TGTGCCAGTAGTCCCATCGAGACCGGGGTTGGTGGCTACACCTTC.

The DNA for the CDR3 is TGTGCCAGCAGCTCCCCGAGGGGGAGTAATGAAAAACTGTTTTTT. It translates to CASSSPRGSNEKLFF. This chain joins TRBV5-5 and TRBJ1-4; weak D call: TRBD1 (6 bases). V lost 3 bases to trimming and J lost 4 bases, with 13 bases between them. The CDR3 is 15 residues long. The germline CDR1 and CDR2 sequences are SGHKS and YYEKEE (reference sequence).

This chain connects TRBV27 to TRBJ1-5; 9 bases are a match to TRBD1. V was clipped by 5 bases and J by 6 bases; unmatched bases: 5. Germline assignment: CDR1 MNHEY and CDR2 SMNVEV (reference sequence). The length of the CDR3 is 14 residues. The CDR3 region is CASSPDRGGQPQHF. Here the CDR3 DNA reads TGTGCCAGCAGTCCGGACAGGGGAGGTCAGCCCCAGCATTTT.

This chain uses TRBV9 with TRBJ2-2, with 8 positions matching TRBD2. The V segment lost 1 base and the J segment 4 bases; nucleotides outside the gene matches: 9. Germline CDR1 and CDR2: SGDLS and YYNGEE. The CDR3 spans 17 residues. The CDR3 DNA is TGTGCCAGCAGCGTAAAAGGGACTAGGACCGGCACCGGGGAGCTGTTTTTT. Translation: CASSVKGTRTGTGELFF.

V usage is TRBV19 and J usage is TRBJ1-2; a weak D match, TRBD1 (5 bases). CDR1 is LNHDA, CDR2 SQIVND, per germline (reference sequence). Trimming took 7 bases from V and 4 from J, leaving 28 bases between them. There are 18 residues in the CDR3. The CDR3 sequence: CASTTEGTGTPFFYGYTF. The CDR3 region has the DNA TGTGCCAGTACTACGGAGGGCACCGGGACTCCATTTTTCTATGGCTACACCTTC.